The source of this T cell receptor beta chain is a study of blood T cell repertoires in COVID-19. The data were produced by immunoSEQ multiplex PCR, yet TCRdb's version contains in-frame clones alone and is incomplete. The data contain about 130,000 clones, approximately 80% of them singletons. The sequence was obtained from a man aged 65-85 years with acute or convalescent COVID-19. The specimen sequenced was peripheral blood.

Here the CDR3 DNA reads TGTGCCAGCAGTTCCCGTGGGGGCATCACCGGGGAGCTGTTTTTT. Its translation: CASSSRGGITGELFF. This sequence joins TRBV28 and TRBJ2-2; possible D gene TRBD1, 6 bases. V was cut by 4 bases and J by 4 bases, with 13 bases left in between. Germline CDR1 and CDR2: MDHEN and SYDVKM. This CDR3 is 15 amino acids long.